These T cell receptor beta chains were read from a single sample in a study of cytomegalovirus exposure and HLA in healthy donors. TCRdb keeps only in-frame clones here, not all; method: immunoSEQ multiplex PCR. The table has some 250,000 clones, around 91% seen once. Sequenced material: PBMCs. The receptors derive from a woman aged 18-29 years in good health and CMV-seronegative. The CDR3 runs from the conserved cysteine through the conserved F or W. The order of the fields is V gene, J gene, CDR3 protein.

V: TRBV7-9; J: TRBJ2-3; CDR3: CASSYRDINTDTQYF
V: TRBV6-1; J: TRBJ1-1; CDR3: CASSEISGTGLPLAFF
V: TRBV5-4; J: TRBJ2-1; CDR3: CASSPSRDRGYNEQFF
V: TRBV11-2; J: TRBJ2-7; CDR3: CASSLEPGLFYEQYF
V: TRBV4-1; J: TRBJ1-3; CDR3: CASSQESSAGNTIYF
V: TRBV7-9; J: TRBJ1-1; CDR3: CAIDRANTEAFF
V: TRBV19; J: TRBJ1-5; CDR3: CATEGQGVGPQHF
V: TRBV10-1; J: TRBJ2-1; CDR3: CASSEQASSGGNIYNEQFF
V: TRBV28; J: TRBJ2-7; CDR3: CASSLQPGEQYF
V: TRBV15; J: TRBJ2-1; CDR3: CATSREGIASSYNEQFF
V: TRBV30; J: TRBJ1-5; CDR3: CAWGTGVSQPQHF
V: TRBV6-1; J: TRBJ2-7; CDR3: CASSEALPRGEQYF
V: TRBV5-8; J: TRBJ2-1; CDR3: CASSSDHGGGSGEQFF
V: TRBV5-4; J: TRBJ1-2; CDR3: CASSQTGNYGYTF
V: TRBV25-1; J: TRBJ2-7; CDR3: CASSSGGGYEQYF
V: TRBV29-1; J: TRBJ2-3; CDR3: CSGLAGSYTDTQYF
V: TRBV5-5; J: TRBJ1-4; CDR3: CASSYRGWEKLFF
V: TRBV7-9; J: TRBJ1-3; CDR3: CASSFRDVGRNTIYF
V: TRBV27; J: TRBJ1-6; CDR3: CASSLGSVNSPLHF
V: TRBV6-1; J: TRBJ1-1; CDR3: CASSSAFF
V: TRBV5-1; J: TRBJ1-1; CDR3: CASSFAGSISSTLEAFF
V: TRBV4-1; J: TRBJ2-1; CDR3: CASSQAGTLDEQFF
V: TRBV2; J: TRBJ1-1; CDR3: CASSADYPTGVPTEAFF
V: TRBV7-2; J: TRBJ1-5; CDR3: CASSSETGGGNQPQHF
V: TRBV2; J: TRBJ1-2; CDR3: CASIQGGANYGYTF
V: TRBV7-2; J: TRBJ1-2; CDR3: CASSTRTGGAAYGYTF
V: TRBV2; J: TRBJ2-2; CDR3: CASSGGTSGGRGTGELFF
V: TRBV5-4; J: TRBJ1-6; CDR3: CASSSRKENSPLHF
V: TRBV7-6; J: TRBJ2-1; CDR3: CASSQTSGGPPFF
V: TRBV10-2; J: TRBJ1-6; CDR3: CASSERLASGSPLHF
V: TRBV28; J: TRBJ1-5; CDR3: CASLRQGQQPQHF
V: TRBV7-9; J: TRBJ2-3; CDR3: CASSLSGRPTDTQYF
V: TRBV4-1; J: TRBJ1-2; CDR3: CASSRPGQGAGGGYTF
V: TRBV30; J: TRBJ1-2; CDR3: CAWTQIAGRNYGYTF
V: TRBV2; J: TRBJ1-4; CDR3: CASTPTALGKLFF
V: TRBV6-5; J: TRBJ2-1; CDR3: CASSYSSVMPSVF
V: TRBV5-1; J: TRBJ2-5; CDR3: CASSWARDRVGETQYF
V: TRBV27; J: TRBJ1-2; CDR3: CASTPGPVYGYTF
V: TRBV5-1; J: TRBJ1-2; CDR3: CASSLARGQGRYGYTF
V: TRBV6-1; J: TRBJ2-1; CDR3: CASSEVGTVLLRYNEQFF
V: TRBV4-3; J: TRBJ2-1; CDR3: CASSQDQGTYNEQFF
V: TRBV6-5; J: TRBJ1-6; CDR3: CASSPDRVEVPLHF
V: TRBV7-2; J: TRBJ1-1; CDR3: CASSFHRTAMNTEAFF
V: TRBV6-5; J: TRBJ2-3; CDR3: CASSYASGDFTDTQYF
V: TRBV19; J: TRBJ1-2; CDR3: CASSIDLDSYGYTF
V: TRBV5-6; J: TRBJ2-5; CDR3: CASSWSRETQYF
V: TRBV5-1; J: TRBJ2-3; CDR3: CASSLGVRLLTDTQYF
V: TRBV14; J: TRBJ1-1; CDR3: CASISMLEPPSEAFF
V: TRBV6-6; J: TRBJ1-3; CDR3: CASRSGNTIYF
V: TRBV7-2; J: TRBJ2-7; CDR3: CASSLGLAYEQYF
V: TRBV7-2; J: TRBJ2-3; CDR3: CASSLEAGNTDTQYF
V: TRBV7-8; J: TRBJ2-1; CDR3: CASSYAQGHEQFF